This entry lists 19 T cell receptor beta chains sequenced from one sample in a study of T cells in localized non-small cell lung cancer. Sequencing was performed with immunoSEQ multiplex PCR; in TCRdb, only in-frame clones are kept and a portion is missing. Of around 83,000 clones listed, about 78% are singletons. The sequencing used PBMCs, collected before any cancer treatment. Receptors were obtained from a man aged 40 to 69 with stage II squamous cell lung carcinoma.

The J gene is TRBJ1-5, the V gene TRBV4-1; 9 nucleotides match TRBD1. There are 15 residues in the CDR3. Germline CDR1 reads MGHRA; CDR2 reads YSYEKL. V shed 4 bases and J 4 bases; nucleotides not matched to a gene: 5. The CDR3 coding sequence is TGCGCCAGCAGCCGTACAGACAGGGGGAATCAGCCCCAGCATTTT. This gives the protein CASSRTDRGNQPQHF.

The V call is TRBV19, the J call TRBJ1-3; D not resolved. With 10 bases removed from V and 0 bases from J, the gap between germline ends came to 16 bases. This CDR3 is 15 amino acids long. Germline CDR1 and CDR2: LNHDA and SQIVND (reference sequence). The DNA for the CDR3 is TGTGCCACTGCCTTGGGTGAAGGCTCTGGAAACACCATATATTTT. Translating gives CATALGEGSGNTIYF.

This chain links TRBV11-2 with TRBJ2-7; D not certain. Per germline, CDR1 SGHAT and CDR2 FQNNGV. This CDR3 is built from 13 residues. Trimming stripped 6 bases from V and 1 base from J, with 10 bases between. CDR3 bases: TGTGCCAGCAGTCCAGATATATCCTACGAGCAGTACTTC. This gives the protein CASSPDISYEQYF.

This chain uses TRBV27 with TRBJ1-5, with TRBD1 matching over 11 bases. Germline V CDR1 and CDR2: MNHEY, SMNVEV (reference sequence). Unmatched junction bases numbered 8, after V lost 6 bases and J lost 7 bases. CDR3 size: 15 residues. This chain's CDR3 is CASRADRGLRQPQHF. The CDR3 coding sequence is TGTGCCAGCAGGGCGGACAGGGGGCTCCGGCAGCCCCAGCATTTT.

This chain joins TRBV14 and TRBJ1-2, with a weak D call TRBD1 (6 bases). Trimming stripped 3 bases from V and 7 bases from J, with 15 bases between. This CDR3 region has 14 residues. CDR1 is SGHDN and CDR2 is FVKESK in the germline V gene. This chain's CDR3 is CASSQDTGFGGYTF. As DNA, the CDR3 is TGTGCCAGCAGCCAGGACACAGGGTTTGGTGGCTACACCTTC.

The V gene is TRBV4-2, the J gene TRBJ1-6; D possibly corresponds to TRBD1 (5 bases). Germline-derived CDR1 and CDR2 are LGHNA and YNFKEQ. The CDR3 totals 17 residues. V was trimmed by 5 bases and J by 7 bases, leaving 21 bases between them. DNA of the CDR3: TGTGCCAGCAGCGTGAGTAGTTCAGGGCTACTGAATTCACCCCTCCACTTT. It specifies CASSVSSSGLLNSPLHF.

The V gene is TRBV6-5, the J gene TRBJ1-2; unclear D gene. V was pared by 0 bases and J by 6 bases, with 14 bases between. Per the germline V gene, CDR1 is MNHEY and CDR2 is SVGAGI. The CDR3 has 15 residues. Here the CDR3 reads CASSYSTSGGDGYTF. CDR3 nucleotide sequence: TGTGCCAGCAGTTACTCCACCTCGGGAGGCGATGGCTACACCTTC.

The chain joins TRBV2 to TRBJ2-7; 9 bases fit TRBD1. With 6 bases clipped from V and 6 bases from J, the junction kept 9 bases outside the gene matches. Germline CDR1 reads SNHLY; CDR2 reads FYNNEI. This CDR3 contains 14 residues. The CDR3 is CASSVGQGFGEQYF. The CDR3 nucleotides read TGTGCCAGCAGCGTGGGACAGGGATTCGGCGAGCAGTACTTC.

A word on this clone: This specimen includes other DNA sequences encoding the same CDR3. This chain joins TRBV25-1 and TRBJ2-5; no reliable D call. Germline lookup yields CDR1 MGHDK and CDR2 SYGVNS. CDR3 length equals 15 residues. V was trimmed by 3 bases and J by 5 bases, leaving 16 bases between them. CDR3 in amino acids: CASSEGGGIRETQYF. The CDR3, as DNA: TGTGCCAGCAGTGAGGGCGGCGGCATTCGGGAGACCCAGTACTTC.

The rearrangement uses TRBV28 and TRBJ1-4; D is uncertain. CDR1 is MDHEN and CDR2 is SYDVKM in the germline V gene. The CDR3 contains 13 residues. V was shortened by 5 bases and J by 7 bases, with 11 bases between the two germline ends. CDR3 sequence reads: CASSRREAEKLFF. Written as DNA, the CDR3 is TGTGCCAGCAGTCGTCGGGAGGCTGAAAAACTGTTTTTT.

The V and J genes are TRBV2 and TRBJ2-3; a possible D gene is TRBD1 (6 bases). The CDR3 contains 16 residues. The germline V and J ends were trimmed by 7 bases and 2 bases, with 19 bases remaining between them. Germline assignment: CDR1 SNHLY and CDR2 FYNNEI. The CDR3 DNA follows: TGTGCCAGCACCTTCTCAGGGGTTTCCTACACAGATACGCAGTATTTT. As protein: CASTFSGVSYTDTQYF. Drawing the rest from reference TRBV2 and TRBJ2-3, the complete variable domain is EPEVTQTPSHQVTQMGQEVILRCVPISNHLYFYWYRQILGQKVEFLVSFYNNEISEKSEIFDDQFSVERPDGSNFTLKIRSTKLEDSAMYFCASTFSGVSYTDTQYFGPGTRLTVL.

This clone has at least ten counts. The rearrangement uses TRBV28 and TRBJ2-7; TRBD2 agrees at 7 bases. V shed 2 bases, J shed 6 bases, and the junction held 4 bases outside the gene matches. The germline gives CDR1 MDHEN, CDR2 SYDVKM. CDR3 length equals 13 residues. The CDR3, as DNA: TGTGCCAGCAGTTTAAGGGAGGGCCCCGAGCAGTACTTC. Its protein is CASSLREGPEQYF.

The chain employs TRBV9 and TRBJ1-6; D perhaps matches TRBD1 (6 bases). The germline V gene encodes CDR1 SGDLS and CDR2 YYNGEE. This CDR3 region has 14 residues. V shed 5 bases and J shed 9 bases, with 15 bases lying between them. This chain's CDR3 is CASSRTPQGSPLHF. The CDR3 bases are TGTGCCAGCAGTCGGACTCCACAGGGTTCACCCCTCCACTTT.

The chain links TRBV28 to TRBJ1-5; D unclear. Germline V lookup: CDR1 MDHEN, CDR2 SYDVKM. Trimming pared 8 bases from V and 1 base from J, leaving 9 bases between. This CDR3 spans 13 amino acids. CDR3 nucleotides: TGTGCCAGCCAGGATGGCAGCAATCAGCCCCAGCATTTT. The encoded protein is CASQDGSNQPQHF.

The chain couples TRBV28 to TRBJ2-2, with TRBD2 as a possible D gene (6 bases). This CDR3 is 14 amino acids long. V lost 3 bases and J 3 bases, leaving 8 bases between the germline ends. Germline-derived CDR1 and CDR2 are MDHEN and SYDVKM. CDR3 sequence: CASSLGGDTGELFF. CDR3 nucleotides: TGTGCCAGCAGTTTGGGCGGGGACACCGGGGAGCTGTTTTTT. Complete variable domain (other parts from reference TRBV28 and TRBJ2-2): DVKVTQSSRYLVKRTGEKVFLECVQDMDHENMFWYRQDPGLGLRLIYFSYDVKMKEKGDIPEGYSVSREKKERFSLILESASTNQTSMYLCASSLGGDTGELFFGEGSRLTVL.

Only a few counts were recorded for this clone. The CDR3 DNA reads as TGTGCCAGCAGCATCCACACTGAAGCTTTCTTT. Translation gives CASSIHTEAFF. This chain uses TRBV7-9 with TRBJ1-1; D remains unclear. The CDR3 is 11 amino acids. Germline-derived CDR1 and CDR2 are SEHNR and FQNEAQ (reference sequence). Deletions cut 5 bases from V and 3 bases from J, with 4 bases between.

The CDR3: CASSSLAGRTDTQYF. CDR3 sequence (DNA): TGCGCCAGCAGCTCCCTAGCGGGACGCACAGATACGCAGTATTTT. The chain couples TRBV5-1 to TRBJ2-3; 9 bases align to TRBD2. After removal of 3 bases from V and 1 base from J, the junction contained 3 bases not matched to a gene. The CDR3 runs to 15 residues. Germline CDR1 is SGHRS and CDR2 is YFSETQ.

The CDR3 bases are TGTGCCAGCAGGGCAGGGGGGGCTTGGAATTCACCCCTCCACTTT. Translating it yields CASRAGGAWNSPLHF. The V gene is TRBV28, the J gene TRBJ1-6; 7 nucleotides agree with TRBD1. The ends lost 6 bases at V and 7 bases at J; junction bases unmatched: 9. CDR1 is MDHEN and CDR2 is SYDVKM in the germline V gene. There are 15 residues in the CDR3.

The chain recombines TRBV9 with TRBJ2-1; D gene unclear. Deletions cut 0 bases from V and 1 base from J, with 5 bases between. The CDR3 runs to 14 residues. Germline assignment: CDR1 SGDLS and CDR2 YYNGEE. Here the CDR3 DNA reads TGTGCCAGCAGCGTAGATTCTTCCTACAATGAGCAGTTCTTC. It codes for CASSVDSSYNEQFF. The variable domain in full, with the rest retrieved from reference TRBV9 and TRBJ2-1, is DSGVTQTPKHLITATGQRVTLRCSPRSGDLSVYWYQQSLDQGLQFLIQYYNGEERAKGNILERFSAQQFPDLHSELNLSSLELGDSALYFCASSVDSSYNEQFFGPGTRLTVL.